Below, 2 T cell receptor beta chains from the same sample are listed, as sequenced in a study of T cells in Graves' hyperthyroidism and ophthalmopathy. RNA transcripts served as the template for amplifying TCR beta CDR3 regions. First-round RT-PCR targeting the TCR CDR3 was performed with the HTBI primer set. TCRdb re-derived calls from the multiplex PCR reads in MiXCR, one entry per CDR3 protein. The table shows roughly 180,000 distinct CDR3 sequences, with about 9.4% occurring only once. Sequencing was done on a sample of blood. All receptors come from a woman aged 18-29 years with Graves' hyperthyroidism that later progressed to Graves' ophthalmopathy.

This clonotype was counted a few times. V gene TRBV11-2 combines with J gene TRBJ2-1; 9 nucleotides match TRBD1. The CDR3 totals 13 residues. The germline V gene encodes CDR1 SGHAT and CDR2 FQNNGV. Unmatched junction bases numbered 2, after V lost 2 bases and J lost 9 bases. The CDR3 here is CASSLTGGVEQFF. CDR3 in DNA: TGTGCCAGCAGCTTAACAGGGGGCGTTGAGCAGTTCTTC.

In its sample, this clonotype was seen a few times. This chain links TRBV5-5 with TRBJ2-2; a possible D gene is TRBD1 (6 bases). The germline gives CDR1 SGHKS, CDR2 YYEKEE (reference sequence). This CDR3 region has 17 residues. V lost 2 bases and J 0 bases, leaving 14 bases between the germline ends. The CDR3 DNA follows: TGTGCCAGCAGCTTTGAGGGGGTTATGGCGAACACCGGGGAGCTGTTTTTT. Translation: CASSFEGVMANTGELFF.